The sequence of this T cell receptor (beta chain) was determined in a study of identical twins. General observations from the study: Beta out-of-frame twin sharing showed a weaker excess. Researchers caution that invariant MAIT and iNKT cells could partly confound zero-insertion analyses. In drawing conclusions, the study used cross-sectional statistical analysis and did not follow the same donors.

In regard to this clonotype: Antigen specificity is unknown. A much larger clone sits a single nucleotide away, making a read error possible.

The CDR3 is made up of 12 amino acids. Between the trimmed V and J ends, which lost 6 bases and 10 bases, there was a span of 14 bases. Germline loops: CDR1 SGHRS, CDR2 YFSETQ. MiXCR was run by TCRdb on the 5' RACE reads, yielding one entry per CDR3 protein. This sample yields approximately 670,000 distinct CDR3 sequences, of which approximately 6% are seen a single time; around 1.9% belongs to the top ten. V is TRBV5-1 and J is TRBJ2-1, with unresolved D. Specimen: naive T cells sorted from blood. This receptor was identified in a man aged 18 to 29 in good health. CDR3 sequence: CASNAVGGEQFF. Written as DNA, the CDR3 is TGCGCCAGCAACGCCGTGGGCGGAGAGCAGTTCTTC. Variable domain in full (rest from reference TRBV5-1 and TRBJ2-1): KAGVTQTPRYLIKTRGQQVTLSCSPISGHRSVSWYQQTPGQGLQFLFEYFSETQRNKGNFPGRFSGRQFSNSRSEMNVSTLELGDSALYLCASNAVGGEQFFGPGTRLTVL.